This TCR beta chain was documented in a study of cytomegalovirus exposure and HLA in healthy donors. There are 15 residues in the CDR3. V shed 8 bases, J shed 0 bases, and the junction held 8 bases outside the gene matches. CDR1 and CDR2 (germline): SEHNR, FQNEAQ (reference sequence). Sequenced by immunoSEQ multiplex PCR; TCRdb stores in-frame clones only, minus some. This table has around 120,000 clones, less than 90% appearing once. Study-level points and caveats: The dataset shows that most TCR sequences were rare, while some public TCRs occurred in many donors.

Notes on this clone: Antigen: not known.

The origin of this receptor is a man between 18 and 35 years old in good health and CMV-seropositive. This chain uses TRBV7-9 with TRBJ2-7; TRBD1 aligns across 9 bases. Material: PBMCs. The CDR3, as DNA: TGTGCCAGCCGCTATTGGACAGGGGCCTCCTACGAGCAGTACTTC. Protein: CASRYWTGASYEQYF.